A selection of T cell receptor beta chains follows, all from one sample in a study of T cell responses to AZD1222 COVID-19 vaccine. Using immunoSEQ multiplex PCR, the repertoire was profiled, and TCRdb retains in-frame clones only, with some absent. The sample holds roughly 150,000 clones, 80% to 95% seen once. Sequences were derived from peripheral blood, sampled on day 0 of AZD1222 vaccination. The receptors come from an adult in good health. Each CDR3 is given with its conserved first and last residue. Each record gives: V gene, D gene, J gene, clone size, CDR3 protein, CDR3 DNA. A D gene is named only where the DNA matches it firmly. Clone sizes are given selectively: once, few, many, or a class where the clone is expanded.

v_call: TRBV20-1
d_call: .
j_call: TRBJ2-7
clone_size: .
cdr3_aa: CSASLSGSEQYF
cdr3_nt: TGCAGTGCTAGTCTCTCAGGGTCCGAGCAGTACTTC

v_call: TRBV7-8
d_call: .
j_call: TRBJ1-5
clone_size: .
cdr3_aa: CASSPAADRVQPQHF
cdr3_nt: TGTGCCAGCAGCCCCGCGGCGGACCGGGTTCAGCCCCAGCATTTT

v_call: TRBV7-9
d_call: .
j_call: TRBJ1-3
clone_size: .
cdr3_aa: CASSYARQRTISGNTIYF
cdr3_nt: TGTGCCAGCAGCTACGCCCGACAGCGCACAATCTCTGGAAACACCATATATTTT

v_call: TRBV18
d_call: .
j_call: TRBJ2-3
clone_size: .
cdr3_aa: CASSPPPGYTDTQYF
cdr3_nt: TGTGCCAGCTCACCTCCCCCGGGGTACACAGATACGCAGTATTTT

v_call: TRBV14
d_call: .
j_call: TRBJ1-3
clone_size: .
cdr3_aa: CASSQDIRARSGNTIYF
cdr3_nt: TGTGCCAGCAGCCAAGATATAAGGGCCAGGTCTGGAAACACCATATATTTT

v_call: TRBV19
d_call: .
j_call: TRBJ2-1
clone_size: .
cdr3_aa: CASSTQQEFPHNEQFF
cdr3_nt: TGTGCCAGTAGTACGCAACAGGAATTCCCACACAATGAGCAGTTCTTC

v_call: TRBV2
d_call: .
j_call: TRBJ2-5
clone_size: .
cdr3_aa: CASSVEESGETQYF
cdr3_nt: TGTGCCAGCAGTGTCGAGGAATCGGGAGAGACCCAGTACTTC

v_call: TRBV27
d_call: TRBD2
j_call: TRBJ2-2
clone_size: .
cdr3_aa: CASNSWGLAGNTGELFF
cdr3_nt: TGTGCCAGCAATTCTTGGGGACTAGCGGGAAACACCGGGGAGCTGTTTTTT

v_call: TRBV9
d_call: TRBD1
j_call: TRBJ1-4
clone_size: once
cdr3_aa: CASSVGPGGSEKLFF
cdr3_nt: TGTGCCAGCAGCGTAGGGCCAGGGGGCTCGGAAAAACTGTTTTTT

v_call: TRBV7-9
d_call: .
j_call: TRBJ1-6
clone_size: .
cdr3_aa: CASSLAGTGGSPLHF
cdr3_nt: TGTGCCAGCAGCTTAGCGGGGACCGGCGGGTCACCCCTCCACTTT

v_call: TRBV21-1
d_call: .
j_call: TRBJ1-1
clone_size: .
cdr3_aa: CASSKGEGTAKNTEAFF
cdr3_nt: TGTGCCAGCAGCAAAGGCGAAGGGACAGCTAAGAACACTGAAGCTTTCTTT

v_call: TRBV6-5
d_call: .
j_call: TRBJ1-2
clone_size: .
cdr3_aa: CASIKNREVGYGYTF
cdr3_nt: TGTGCCAGCATTAAGAACAGGGAAGTGGGCTATGGCTACACCTTC

v_call: TRBV2
d_call: .
j_call: TRBJ2-3
clone_size: .
cdr3_aa: CASMREATDTQYF
cdr3_nt: TGTGCCAGCATGCGGGAAGCCACAGATACGCAGTATTTT

v_call: TRBV2
d_call: .
j_call: TRBJ2-5
clone_size: .
cdr3_aa: CASSRMLETQYF
cdr3_nt: TGTGCCAGCAGCAGGATGTTGGAGACCCAGTACTTC